This TCR beta chain originates from a study of metastatic and nonmetastatic thyroid tumors. As for the study in general: For malignant and benign thyroid patients, tumor or nodule tissue and blood were the sources whose repertoires were compared. The study's findings and limits: The study reportedly found significantly higher TCR beta diversity in malignant thyroid tumors than benign nodules, in blood and tumor.

The germline V and J ends were trimmed by 5 bases and 0 bases, with 8 bases remaining between them. CDR3 size: 14 residues. Germline CDR1 SGHTA, CDR2 FQGNSA. As handled by the study authors: Building a distant-metastasis classifier for papillary thyroid cancer drew on CDR3 differences across clinicopathological groups. TCRdb re-processed the PCR reads through MiXCR. What appears here as the V and J calls and clone size reflects TCRdb's work, not the paper's. The sample carries about 19,000 clones, 37% recorded once. Remarks on this clone: What it recognizes is unknown.

Ahead of thyroid surgery, no patient had received treatment of any kind. V is TRBV7-2 and J is TRBJ1-5; D remains unclear. This TCR was recovered from a female donor with papillary thyroid cancer or a benign thyroid nodule (not recorded which). Some clones in this sample may be carry-over from other donors' samples. Sequencing was done on a sample of tumor tissue. CDR3 in DNA: TGTGCCAGCAGCCAGACACGTAGCAATCAGCCCCAGCATTTT. This codes for CASSQTRSNQPQHF.